Below are 20 T cell receptor beta chains sequenced from a single sample in a study of blood T cell repertoires in COVID-19 (dated by TCRdb to 2019 to 2021). Receptor amplification or capture employed the immunoSEQ multiplex PCR assay. TCRdb limited this immuneACCESS table to in-frame rearrangements with V and J called. A share of clones is missing; checked studies link under half to unresolved V genes, and the rest is unexplained. The sample table holds 95,000 to 150,000 clones, of which around 80% were seen once. The top ten constitute under 20% of the sample. The specimen sequenced was peripheral blood. The receptors originated from a man aged 60 to 69 with active or convalescent COVID-19.

The chain links TRBV4-3 to TRBJ2-1; 13 bases line up with TRBD2. The J segment lost 7 bases and the V segment lost 1 base, leaving 1 base of the junction unmatched. Per germline, CDR1 LGHNA and CDR2 YSLEER. The CDR3 covers 15 residues. The CDR3 DNA is TGCGCCAGCAGCCAAGGGACTAGCGGGAGTAATGAGCAGTTCTTC. Translation gives CASSQGTSGSNEQFF.

This chain joins TRBV28 and TRBJ2-7; TRBD2 might be the D (6 bases). Germline V gene lookup returns CDR1 MDHEN and CDR2 SYDVKM. The CDR3 has 15 amino acids. Trimming stripped 3 bases from V and 2 bases from J, with 14 bases between. Here the CDR3 DNA reads TGTGCCAGCAGTTTCCCGGGAGTCAGAACCTACGAGCAGTACTTC. This translates into CASSFPGVRTYEQYF. The full variable domain, completed using reference TRBV28 and TRBJ2-7, is DVKVTQSSRYLVKRTGEKVFLECVQDMDHENMFWYRQDPGLGLRLIYFSYDVKMKEKGDIPEGYSVSREKKERFSLILESASTNQTSMYLCASSFPGVRTYEQYFGPGTRLTVT.

This clone came up many times. CDR3 amino acids: CASSERGFDQPQHF. The CDR3 DNA sequence: TGTGCCAGCAGTGAACGGGGTTTCGATCAGCCCCAGCATTTT. The chain couples TRBV2 to TRBJ1-5; the D is unclear. Germline CDR1 reads SNHLY; CDR2 reads FYNNEI. The CDR3 runs 14 residues. V was cut by 2 bases and J by 5 bases, with 10 bases left in between.

The rearrangement joins TRBV3-1 (or the pseudogene TRBV3-2) to TRBJ2-7; no clear D. The germline V gene has CDR1 LGHDT and CDR2 YNNKEL (reference sequence). The germline V and J ends were trimmed by 4 bases and 3 bases, with 10 bases remaining between them. The CDR3 is 13 amino acids. CDR3 in DNA: TGTGCCAGCAGCCTAGGTCGAGGCTACGAGCAGTACTTC. Translating gives CASSLGRGYEQYF.

V is TRBV6-4 and J is TRBJ2-3; TRBD2 matches 7 bases. Germline trimming cut 2 bases from V and 3 bases from J; bases unmatched to any gene: 5. This CDR3 comprises 15 residues. CDR1 is MRHNA and CDR2 is SNTAGT in the germline V gene. CDR3 in amino acids: CASSDGRGRTDTQYF. CDR3 DNA sequence: TGTGCCAGCAGTGACGGGAGGGGTCGAACAGATACGCAGTATTTT.

The CDR3 region is CASGKVADTQYF. CDR3 sequence (DNA): TGTGCCAGCGGTAAAGTAGCCGATACGCAGTATTTT. The chain has TRBV9 and TRBJ2-3; D gene unclear. V lost 7 bases, J lost 6 bases, and 12 bases lay in between. Germline V gene data show CDR1 as SGDLS and CDR2 as YYNGEE. CDR3 length: 12 residues.

The J gene is TRBJ2-1, the V gene TRBV30, with 7 bases fitting TRBD2. Trimming removed 1 base from V and 2 bases from J; junction bases left unmatched: 29. The V gene's germline CDR1 is GTSNPN and CDR2 SVGIG (reference sequence). This CDR3 comprises 23 residues. The chain's CDR3 is CAWSGGRALGSSLAFRPYNEQFF. CDR3 in DNA: TGTGCCTGGAGTGGAGGGAGGGCCCTCGGTTCCTCCCTTGCCTTCAGACCCTACAATGAGCAGTTCTTC.

This sequence joins TRBV5-6 and TRBJ1-1; no clear D gene. Trimming pared 4 bases from V and 1 base from J, leaving 8 bases between. The length of the CDR3 is 13 residues. The V gene's germline CDR1 is SGHDT and CDR2 YYEEEE. The CDR3 spells CASSAGGNTEAFF. In DNA, the CDR3 is TGTGCCAGCAGCGCGGGAGGGAACACTGAAGCTTTCTTT.

As DNA, the CDR3 is TGTGCCACCCGGAGACTAGCGGGAGGCCGGGGGGATGAGCAGTTCTTC. Its translation: CATRRLAGGRGDEQFF. V is TRBV19 and J is TRBJ2-1; 13 bases match TRBD2. Losses at the gene ends were 10 bases for V and 8 bases for J; bases not matched to a gene: 14. From germline, CDR1 is LNHDA and CDR2 SQIVND (reference sequence). The CDR3 is 16 residues long.

The chain couples TRBV28 to TRBJ1-5; possibly TRBD1 for D (5 bases). This CDR3 has 19 residues. The V and J ends lost 2 bases and 5 bases respectively, with 25 bases between them. Germline-derived CDR1 and CDR2 are MDHEN and SYDVKM. The CDR3 protein is CASSLRAGTWGTSYQPQHF. The CDR3 nucleotides are TGTGCCAGCAGTTTAAGGGCGGGGACGTGGGGCACATCATATCAGCCCCAGCATTTT.

V usage is TRBV5-1 and J usage is TRBJ2-2; no clear D gene. Germline lookup yields CDR1 SGHRS and CDR2 YFSETQ. This CDR3 has 14 amino acids. Trimming pared 4 bases from V and 4 bases from J, leaving 11 bases between. CDR3 protein: CASSPTPSTGELFF. For the CDR3, the DNA is TGCGCCAGCAGCCCGACACCATCCACCGGGGAGCTGTTTTTT.

The chain couples TRBV14 to TRBJ1-6, with TRBD1 identical over 9 bases. Germline V gene data show CDR1 as SGHDN and CDR2 as FVKESK. The J segment lost 6 bases and the V segment lost 5 bases, leaving 11 bases of the junction unmatched. This CDR3 is built from 17 residues. CDR3 region: CASSSIYRDRANSPLHF. DNA of the CDR3: TGTGCCAGCAGCTCAATCTACCGGGACAGGGCTAATTCACCCCTCCACTTT. The full variable domain, with the rest looked up from reference TRBV14 and TRBJ1-6, is EAGVTQFPSHSVIEKGQTVTLRCDPISGHDNLYWYRRVMGKEIKFLLHFVKESKQDESGMPNNRFLAERTGGTYSTLKVQPAELEDSGVYFCASSSIYRDRANSPLHFGNGTRLTVT.

This clone was counted a single time. The rearrangement uses TRBV2 and TRBJ1-1; no firm D call. V dropped 8 bases and J dropped 0 bases, with 19 bases sitting between them. The CDR3 totals 16 residues. Germline CDR1 is SNHLY and CDR2 is FYNNEI. Here the CDR3 DNA reads TGTGCCAGCGCCGCCCAGGCTGCCATAATGAACACTGAAGCTTTCTTT. Its protein is CASAAQAAIMNTEAFF.

This sequence joins TRBV27 and TRBJ2-5, with D tentatively TRBD2 (5 bases). Germline lookup yields CDR1 MNHEY and CDR2 SMNVEV (reference sequence). V shed 6 bases and J shed 2 bases, with 10 bases lying between them. The CDR3 is 13 amino acids. CDR3 sequence: CASSREEQETQYF. The CDR3 DNA sequence: TGTGCCAGCAGCCGGGAAGAACAAGAGACCCAGTACTTC.

The chain is built from TRBV10-3 and TRBJ2-3; TRBD1 agrees at 10 bases. J was trimmed by 1 base and V by 10 bases; bases with no gene match: 11. The CDR3 spans 16 residues. Per germline, CDR1 ENHRY and CDR2 SYGVKD. CDR3: CATETGGAGGTDTQYF. The CDR3 DNA follows: TGTGCCACCGAGACAGGGGGCGCAGGGGGCACAGATACGCAGTATTTT.

This clone was counted a few times. The chain carries TRBV6-4 and TRBJ2-3; 8 bases match TRBD2. The length of the CDR3 is 16 residues. V lost 4 bases to trimming and J lost 4 bases; unmatched junction nucleotides: 10. CDR1 is MRHNA and CDR2 is SNTAGT in the germline V gene. CDR3 sequence: CASSAGAGGLPDTQYF. CDR3 in DNA: TGTGCCAGCAGTGCTGGCGCGGGAGGCCTCCCAGATACGCAGTATTTT.

The J gene is TRBJ2-4, the V gene TRBV5-1; D is possibly TRBD2 (5 bases). This CDR3 region has 14 residues. Germline CDR1 and CDR2: SGHRS and YFSETQ. V was cut by 3 bases and J by 6 bases, with 13 bases left in between. The CDR3 DNA follows: TGCGCCAGCAGCTCTGAGGGTAGCGTAAACATTCAGTACTTC. Translation: CASSSEGSVNIQYF.

The V and J genes are TRBV18 and TRBJ2-2, with 11 bases aligning to TRBD2. The trim removed 3 bases at V and 5 bases at J, leaving 2 bases unmatched. The CDR3 loop spans 15 amino acids. Germline V lookup: CDR1 KGHSH, CDR2 LQKENI. The CDR3 DNA reads as TGTGCCAGCTCACCTCTAGCGGGAGGAACCGGGGAGCTGTTTTTT. Its protein is CASSPLAGGTGELFF.

The rearrangement uses TRBV4-2 and TRBJ2-7; 9 bases match TRBD2. The CDR3 runs 16 residues. V trimming: 3 bases; J trimming: 1 base; junction bases outside the gene matches: 7. The germline V gene has CDR1 LGHNA and CDR2 YNFKEQ. The CDR3 bases are TGTGCCAGCAGCCAGGTTAGCGGGAGAGGGTCCTACGAGCAGTACTTC. Protein sequence: CASSQVSGRGSYEQYF.

This clone was recorded once. The rearrangement joins TRBV19 to TRBJ2-2; possible D gene TRBD2, 6 bases. CDR1 is LNHDA and CDR2 is SQIVND in the germline V gene (reference sequence). CDR3 length: 15 residues. V was pared by 7 bases and J by 2 bases, with 14 bases between. The CDR3 spells CASTSAGTNTGELFF. For the CDR3, the DNA is TGTGCCAGTACCTCCGCCGGGACTAACACCGGGGAGCTGTTTTTT.